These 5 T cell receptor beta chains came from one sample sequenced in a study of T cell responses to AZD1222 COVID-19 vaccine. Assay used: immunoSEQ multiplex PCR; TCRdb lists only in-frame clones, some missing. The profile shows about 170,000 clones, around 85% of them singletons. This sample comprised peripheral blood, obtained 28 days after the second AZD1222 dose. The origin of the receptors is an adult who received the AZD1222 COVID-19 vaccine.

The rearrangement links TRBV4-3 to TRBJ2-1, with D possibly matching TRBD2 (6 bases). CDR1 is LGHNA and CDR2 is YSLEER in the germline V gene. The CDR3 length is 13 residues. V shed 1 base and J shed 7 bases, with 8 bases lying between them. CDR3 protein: CASSQASANEQFF. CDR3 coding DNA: TGCGCCAGCAGCCAAGCTAGCGCGAATGAGCAGTTCTTC.

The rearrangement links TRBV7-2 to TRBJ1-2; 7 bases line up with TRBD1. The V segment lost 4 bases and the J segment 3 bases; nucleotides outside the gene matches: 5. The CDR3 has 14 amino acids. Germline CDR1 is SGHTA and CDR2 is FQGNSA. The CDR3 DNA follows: TGTGCCAGCAGCTCGACAGGGAACGACTATGGCTACACCTTC. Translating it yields CASSSTGNDYGYTF.

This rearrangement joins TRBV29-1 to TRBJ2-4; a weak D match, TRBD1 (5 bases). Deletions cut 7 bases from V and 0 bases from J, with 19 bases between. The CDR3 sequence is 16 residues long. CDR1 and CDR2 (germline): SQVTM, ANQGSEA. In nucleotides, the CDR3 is TGCAGCGCTAGATCAAAGACAGACCTAGCCAAAAACATTCAGTACTTC. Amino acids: CSARSKTDLAKNIQYF.

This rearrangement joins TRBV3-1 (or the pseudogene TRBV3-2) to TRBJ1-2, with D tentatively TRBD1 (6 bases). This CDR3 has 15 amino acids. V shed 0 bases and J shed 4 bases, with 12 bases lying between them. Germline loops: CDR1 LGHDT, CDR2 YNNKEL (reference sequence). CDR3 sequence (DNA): TGTGCCAGCAGCCAAGAAAGGGGGGGCAGCTATGGCTACACCTTC. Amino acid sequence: CASSQERGGSYGYTF.

CDR3 sequence reads: CASSRALYGYTF. In nucleotides, the CDR3 is TGTGCCAGCAGCAGGGCCCTCTATGGCTACACCTTC. The chain has TRBV3-1 (or the pseudogene TRBV3-2) and TRBJ1-2; D unclear. The length of the CDR3 is 12 residues. Germline CDR1 LGHDT, CDR2 YNNKEL (reference sequence). The V end lost 5 bases, the J end lost 4 bases, and 8 bases lay between the germline ends.